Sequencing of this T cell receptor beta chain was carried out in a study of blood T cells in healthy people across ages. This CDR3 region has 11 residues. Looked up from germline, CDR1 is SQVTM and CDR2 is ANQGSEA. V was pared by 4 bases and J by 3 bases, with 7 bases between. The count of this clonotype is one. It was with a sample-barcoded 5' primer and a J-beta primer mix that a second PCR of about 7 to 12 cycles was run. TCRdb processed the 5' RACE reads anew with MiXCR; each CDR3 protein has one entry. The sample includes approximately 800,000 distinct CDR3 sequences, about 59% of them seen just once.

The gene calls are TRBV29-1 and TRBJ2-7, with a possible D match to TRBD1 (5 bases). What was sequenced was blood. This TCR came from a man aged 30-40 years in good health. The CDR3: CSVGQFYEQYF. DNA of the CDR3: TGCAGCGTTGGACAGTTCTACGAGCAGTACTTC.